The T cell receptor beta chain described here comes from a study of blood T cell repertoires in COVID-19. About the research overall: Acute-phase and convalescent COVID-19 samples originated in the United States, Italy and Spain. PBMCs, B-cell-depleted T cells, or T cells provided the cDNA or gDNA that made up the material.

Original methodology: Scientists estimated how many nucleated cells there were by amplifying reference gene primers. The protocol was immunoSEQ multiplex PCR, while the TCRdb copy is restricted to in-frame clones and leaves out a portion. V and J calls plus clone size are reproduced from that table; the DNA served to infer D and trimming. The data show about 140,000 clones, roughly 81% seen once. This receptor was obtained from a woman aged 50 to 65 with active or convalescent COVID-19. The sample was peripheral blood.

The CDR3: CAISEQGGGTEAFF. In nucleotides, the CDR3 is TGTGCCATCAGTGAGCAGGGAGGGGGCACTGAAGCTTTCTTT. The chain couples TRBV10-3 to TRBJ1-1, with D tentatively TRBD1 (6 bases). CDR1 and CDR2 from the germline V gene are ENHRY and SYGVKD. The CDR3 totals 14 residues. V shed 2 bases and J shed 4 bases, with 11 bases lying between them.